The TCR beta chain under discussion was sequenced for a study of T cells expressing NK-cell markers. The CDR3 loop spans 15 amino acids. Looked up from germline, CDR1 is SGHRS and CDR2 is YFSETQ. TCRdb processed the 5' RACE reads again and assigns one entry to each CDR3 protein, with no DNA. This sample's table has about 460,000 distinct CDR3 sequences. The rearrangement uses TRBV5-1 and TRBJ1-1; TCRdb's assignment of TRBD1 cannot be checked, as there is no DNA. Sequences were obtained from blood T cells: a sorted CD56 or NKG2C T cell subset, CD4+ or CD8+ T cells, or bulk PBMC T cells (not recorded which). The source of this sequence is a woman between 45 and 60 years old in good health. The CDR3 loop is CASSLRSGGNTEAFF.